Listed below are T cell receptor beta chains from one sample, sequenced in a study of neurological immune-mediated disorders. TCRdb independently ran MiXCR on the 5' RACE reads; one entry per CDR3 protein. The sample lists tens of thousands of distinct CDR3 sequences; about 3.8% were seen once. What was sequenced was PBMCs. The source of these receptors is a man aged 55 to 70 with multiple sclerosis. CDR3s include the opening cysteine and the closing phenylalanine or tryptophan. The D gene is left open where the match is weak. Size is omitted from some rows. Given values are once, few, many or a class for expanded clones.

clone_size: many; j_call: TRBJ2-2; d_call: TRBD1; v_call: TRBV10-3; cdr3_nt: TGTGCCAGCCGACAGGGCCAGAACACCGGGGAGCTGTTTTTT; cdr3_aa: CASRQGQNTGELFF
clone_size: once; j_call: TRBJ1-6; d_call: TRBD1; v_call: TRBV18; cdr3_nt: TGTGCCAGCTCACCGAAGGGACAGGGTAATTCACCCCTCAACTTT; cdr3_aa: CASSPKGQGNSPLNF
clone_size: few; j_call: TRBJ2-5; d_call: .; v_call: TRBV5-6; cdr3_nt: TGTGCCAGCAGACTACGAGGGGGGCCGTCCCAAGAGACCCAGTACTTC; cdr3_aa: CASRLRGGPSQETQYF
clone_size: many; j_call: TRBJ2-2; d_call: .; v_call: TRBV20-1; cdr3_nt: TGCAGTGCTAGTGCAGGTCCGAACACCGGGGAGCTGTTTTTT; cdr3_aa: CSASAGPNTGELFF
clone_size: many; j_call: TRBJ2-7; d_call: .; v_call: TRBV6-6; cdr3_nt: TGTGCCAGCACCTTTTCGACTGACTCCTACGAGCAGTACTTT; cdr3_aa: CASTFSTDSYEQYF
clone_size: many; j_call: TRBJ2-3; d_call: TRBD2; v_call: TRBV14; cdr3_nt: TGTGCCAGCAGCCCTCTGGCGGGGGGCACAGATACGCAGTATTTT; cdr3_aa: CASSPLAGGTDTQYF
clone_size: many; j_call: TRBJ2-7; d_call: TRBD1; v_call: TRBV20-1; cdr3_nt: TGCAGTGCTAATTCGGGACAGGGAAACTACGAGCAGTACTTC; cdr3_aa: CSANSGQGNYEQYF
clone_size: many; j_call: TRBJ1-5; d_call: TRBD1; v_call: TRBV3-1; cdr3_nt: TGTGCCAGCTCGACAGGGTCGGATCAGCCCCAGCATTTT; cdr3_aa: CASSTGSDQPQHF
clone_size: many; j_call: TRBJ2-5; d_call: .; v_call: TRBV5-1; cdr3_nt: TGCGCCAGCAGAGAGGGGCCAGCAGAGACCCAGTACTTC; cdr3_aa: CASREGPAETQYF
clone_size: .; j_call: TRBJ2-1; d_call: .; v_call: TRBV6-2/TRBV6-3; cdr3_nt: TGTGCCAGCAGTTACTCCCAGGGAAAGAATCCCTCTAACAATGAGCAGTTCTTC; cdr3_aa: CASSYSQGKNPSNNEQFF
clone_size: many; j_call: TRBJ2-2; d_call: .; v_call: TRBV20-1; cdr3_nt: TGCAGTGCTAGCTATCTCGCGAACACCGGGGAGCTGTTTTTT; cdr3_aa: CSASYLANTGELFF
clone_size: many; j_call: TRBJ2-3; d_call: TRBD2; v_call: TRBV24-1; cdr3_nt: TGTGCCACCAGTGACCTAGCGGGGGCGGATACGCAGTATTTT; cdr3_aa: CATSDLAGADTQYF
clone_size: many; j_call: TRBJ2-1; d_call: .; v_call: TRBV11-2; cdr3_nt: TGTGCCAGCAGCTCCTTGTGGGGGGATGAGCAGTTCTTC; cdr3_aa: CASSSLWGDEQFF
clone_size: many; j_call: TRBJ2-4; d_call: .; v_call: TRBV12-3/TRBV12-4; cdr3_nt: TGTGCCAGCAGTTTAAAACCTGACATTCAGTACTTC; cdr3_aa: CASSLKPDIQYF
clone_size: many; j_call: TRBJ1-1; d_call: .; v_call: TRBV20-1; cdr3_nt: TGCAGTGCTAAACAGGGAGGCTTCTACACTGAAGCTTTCTTT; cdr3_aa: CSAKQGGFYTEAFF
clone_size: many; j_call: TRBJ2-2; d_call: TRBD2; v_call: TRBV6-5; cdr3_nt: TGTGCCAGCCTAGCGGGACCCACCGGGGAGCTGTTTTTT; cdr3_aa: CASLAGPTGELFF
clone_size: many; j_call: TRBJ2-5; d_call: .; v_call: TRBV3-1; cdr3_nt: TGTGCCAGCCGAGTGAACGGGGGAGAGACCCAGTACTTC; cdr3_aa: CASRVNGGETQYF
clone_size: many; j_call: TRBJ1-1; d_call: .; v_call: TRBV7-2; cdr3_nt: TGTGCCAGCAGCCTGGAACTGTACACTGAAGCTTTCTTT; cdr3_aa: CASSLELYTEAFF
clone_size: many; j_call: TRBJ1-3; d_call: TRBD1; v_call: TRBV20-1; cdr3_nt: TGCAGTGCTCGACAGGGTGCGATTGGAAACACCATATATTTT; cdr3_aa: CSARQGAIGNTIYF
clone_size: many; j_call: TRBJ1-1; d_call: TRBD1; v_call: TRBV6-1; cdr3_nt: TGTGCCAGCAGTGACGGTGGACAGGGGGGGACTGAAGCTTTCTTT; cdr3_aa: CASSDGGQGGTEAFF
clone_size: many; j_call: TRBJ1-1; d_call: .; v_call: TRBV5-1; cdr3_nt: TGCGCCAGCAGCTTGGTACCTGGAGGGATGAACACTGAAGCTTTCTTT; cdr3_aa: CASSLVPGGMNTEAFF
clone_size: many; j_call: TRBJ1-2; d_call: TRBD1; v_call: TRBV29-1; cdr3_nt: TGCAGCGTCGGGACAGGAGGGGCCTATGGCTACACCTTC; cdr3_aa: CSVGTGGAYGYTF
clone_size: many; j_call: TRBJ2-1; d_call: TRBD2; v_call: TRBV27; cdr3_nt: TGTGCCAGCAGTTTATGGAGGCGGGGGGGCCTGGGTGAGCAGTTCTTC; cdr3_aa: CASSLWRRGGLGEQFF
clone_size: many; j_call: TRBJ1-4; d_call: .; v_call: TRBV6-5; cdr3_nt: TGTGCCAGCAGTTACTCGTTACCGTCCGCAACTAATGAAAAACTGTTTTTT; cdr3_aa: CASSYSLPSATNEKLFF